Detailed here is one T cell receptor beta chain. Antigen: not known. This entry is derived from a study of regulatory and conventional T cells in RAG deficiency. The protocol was immunoSEQ multiplex PCR, while the TCRdb copy is restricted to in-frame clones and leaves out a portion. The sample lists 34,000 or so clones, approximately 89% occurring once. Study findings and constraints: RAG-deficient patients showed markedly lower Shannon entropy and higher Simpson indices than control T-cell subsets. Omenn CD25-high CD127-low cells may be activated cells, not true Tregs. Shorter CDR3s in all patient subsets; >80% Treg-Tconv overlap in Omenn.

The CDR3 has 15 amino acids. CDR1 is MNHEY, CDR2 SMNVEV, per germline (reference sequence). The data were also submitted as part of a second study, on regulatory T cells. That paper notes: Amplification used 52 TRBV primers and 13 TRBJ primers. Patient repertoires had restricted TRB V-J pairs and skewed V and J usage, most in Tregs.

This clonotype was sampled from a human donor in good health. The sequencing sample was made of CD8+ T cells sorted from blood. The gene calls are TRBV27 and TRBJ2-5, with 8 bases lining up with TRBD1. The J call may be faulty, since TRBJ2-7 better matches the DNA end. DNA for the CDR3: TGTGCCAGCAGCCCCGACAGGGGCCTTACCTACGAGCAGTACTTC. Translation gives CASSPDRGLTYEQYF.